This entry lists 15 T cell receptor beta chains sequenced from one sample in a study of blood T cell repertoires in COVID-19 (dated by TCRdb to 2019 to 2021). Preparation of the library involved the immunoSEQ multiplex PCR assay. TCRdb limited this immuneACCESS table to in-frame rearrangements with V and J called. A share of clones is missing; checked studies link under half to unresolved V genes, and the rest is unexplained. The sample has 150,000 to 200,000 clones on record, approximately 91% of them singletons. The leading ten clones occupy roughly 0.8% of the sample. The sample comprised PBMCs or T cells enriched from blood (not recorded which). These receptors were collected from a woman younger than 35 who had recovered from COVID-19.

The rearrangement links TRBV15 to TRBJ2-1, with 9 nucleotides matching TRBD2. V dropped 2 bases and J dropped 0; count of bases not matched to a gene: 5. This CDR3 has 17 amino acids. Germline CDR1 is LNHNV and CDR2 is YYDKDF (reference sequence). This CDR3 is CATSRMGLANSYNEQFF. CDR3 DNA: TGTGCCACCAGCAGAATGGGACTAGCAAACTCCTACAATGAGCAGTTCTTC.

This chain connects TRBV5-5 to TRBJ2-7; 9 bases are shared with TRBD1. The CDR3 covers 16 residues. Trimming took 3 bases from V and 1 from J; bases not matched to a gene: 8. Germline CDR1 SGHKS, CDR2 YYEKEE (reference sequence). The CDR3 DNA is TGTGCCAGCAGCTGGGGGGACAGGGTGAGATCCTACGAGCAGTACTTC. Translating it yields CASSWGDRVRSYEQYF. Full variable domain (remainder filled in from reference TRBV5-5 and TRBJ2-7): DAGVTQSPTHLIKTRGQQVTLRCSPISGHKSVSWYQQVLGQGPQFIFQYYEKEERGRGNFPDRFSARQFPNYSSELNVNALLLGDSALYLCASSWGDRVRSYEQYFGPGTRLTVT.

The chain recombines TRBV2 with TRBJ2-2; D remains ambiguous. Germline assignment: CDR1 SNHLY and CDR2 FYNNEI. The CDR3 extends over 16 amino acids. Trimming took off 6 bases at V and 2 bases at J, with 16 bases between the two ends. The CDR3 region has the DNA TGTGCCAGCAGCGATGCTCGCGGCCTCAACACCGGGGAGCTGTTTTTT. This translates into CASSDARGLNTGELFF.

The V call is TRBV5-4, the J call TRBJ1-5, with TRBD1 matching over 8 bases. From germline, CDR1 is SGHNT and CDR2 YYREEE (reference sequence). This CDR3 is built from 14 residues. With 7 bases clipped from V and 5 bases from J, the junction kept 8 bases outside the gene matches. This chain's CDR3 is CASSDRGTDQPQHF. Here the CDR3 DNA reads TGTGCCAGCTCCGACAGGGGAACGGATCAGCCCCAGCATTTT. Supplemented by reference TRBV5-4 and TRBJ1-5, the full variable domain reads ETGVTQSPTHLIKTRGQQVTLRCSSQSGHNTVSWYQQALGQGPQFIFQYYREEENGRGNFPPRFSGLQFPNYSSELNVNALELDDSALYLCASSDRGTDQPQHFGDGTRLSIL.

The J gene is TRBJ2-5, the V gene TRBV28; 8 positions match TRBD2. Germline V gene sequence: CDR1 MDHEN, CDR2 SYDVKM. V gave up 4 bases and J gave up 5 bases; unmatched junction bases: 9. The CDR3 covers 15 residues. CDR3 nucleotides: TGTGCCAGCAGTTGGGCCGGGACTAGGGGGGAGACCCAGTACTTC. Amino acid sequence: CASSWAGTRGETQYF.

The chain has TRBV28 and TRBJ2-5; D possibly corresponds to TRBD1 (5 bases). Trimming left V 7 bases short and J 1 base short, with 13 bases between. CDR3 size: 14 residues. Germline V gives CDR1 MDHEN, CDR2 SYDVKM. The CDR3 here is CASTYARGQETQYF. In DNA form, the CDR3 reads TGTGCCAGCACCTATGCAAGGGGCCAAGAGACCCAGTACTTC.

This clone was observed a handful of times. The rearrangement links TRBV10-3 to TRBJ1-1; tentatively, D is TRBD1 (6 bases). Deletions cut 0 bases from V and 6 bases from J, with 11 bases between. The length of the CDR3 is 14 residues. Germline-derived CDR1 and CDR2 are ENHRY and SYGVKD. DNA of the CDR3: TGTGCCATCAGTGAGTCGGCGGGGGGCCCTGAAGCTTTCTTT. Translated, it gives CAISESAGGPEAFF.

This clone was seen just once. The V gene is TRBV4-1, the J gene TRBJ2-1, with a weak D call TRBD2 (6 bases). CDR3 size: 14 residues. Germline V gene sequence: CDR1 MGHRA, CDR2 YSYEKL. The germline V and J ends were trimmed by 0 bases and 12 bases, with 15 bases remaining between them. The CDR3 here is CASSQDQGGPGQFF. CDR3 nucleotides: TGCGCCAGCAGCCAAGATCAGGGAGGCCCTGGGCAGTTCTTC.

V gene TRBV4-1 combines with J gene TRBJ1-1; 8 bases are shared with TRBD1. Germline V CDR1 and CDR2: MGHRA, YSYEKL. The CDR3 length is 15 residues. V was pared by 4 bases and J by 1 base, with 5 bases of the junction left unmatched. The CDR3 bases are TGCGCCAGCAGCCCCCTCGGACAGGGGAACACTGAAGCTTTCTTT. As protein: CASSPLGQGNTEAFF.

The chain carries TRBV9 and TRBJ2-1; no firm D call. Germline-derived CDR1 and CDR2 are SGDLS and YYNGEE. Trimming shortened V by 4 bases and J by 1 base, and 15 bases separated the two germline ends. The CDR3 is 16 amino acids. The CDR3 protein is CASSPEPSISYNEQFF. DNA for the CDR3: TGTGCCAGCAGCCCCGAACCGAGTATTTCCTACAATGAGCAGTTCTTC.

The V gene is TRBV2, the J gene TRBJ2-1, with D perhaps TRBD1 (6 bases). The V end lost 0 bases, the J end lost 6 bases, and 15 bases lay between the germline ends. CDR1 is SNHLY, CDR2 FYNNEI, per germline. The CDR3 sequence is 16 residues long. CDR3: CASSEAGGTRGNEQFF. CDR3 nucleotide sequence: TGTGCCAGCAGTGAAGCGGGTGGGACACGTGGCAATGAGCAGTTCTTC.

V gene TRBV6-5 combines with J gene TRBJ1-1; D is unclear. In germline, CDR1 is MNHEY, CDR2 SVGAGI. Trimming took off 0 bases at V and 0 bases at J, with 8 bases between the two ends. This CDR3 is 15 amino acids long. DNA for the CDR3: TGTGCCAGCAGTTACTCGCGTGTACTGAACACTGAAGCTTTCTTT. Translated, it gives CASSYSRVLNTEAFF.

The V gene is TRBV6-5, the J gene TRBJ2-1; the D is unclear. Germline V gives CDR1 MNHEY, CDR2 SVGAGI. V was cut by 2 bases and J by 2 bases, with 7 bases left in between. The CDR3 sequence is 14 residues long. The CDR3 spells CASSYTLTYNEQFF. CDR3 nucleotide sequence: TGTGCCAGCAGTTACACTTTAACCTACAATGAGCAGTTCTTC.

CDR3 region: CASRRQGAAEAFF. CDR3 nucleotide sequence: TGTGCCAGCAGGCGACAGGGGGCGGCTGAAGCTTTCTTT. The J gene is TRBJ1-1, the V gene TRBV27; 10 positions agree with TRBD1. Germline CDR1 reads MNHEY; CDR2 reads SMNVEV (reference sequence). The CDR3 sequence is 13 residues long. Trimming took 6 bases from V and 6 from J; bases not matched to a gene: 4.

The chain recombines TRBV9 with TRBJ2-1; 9 nucleotides line up with TRBD1. The V gene's germline CDR1 is SGDLS and CDR2 YYNGEE. This CDR3 is 15 amino acids long. Trimming removed 2 bases from V and 6 bases from J; junction bases left unmatched: 6. CDR3 coding DNA: TGTGCCAGCAGCGTCCGGGACAGGGATGGCAATGAGCAGTTCTTC. Translation gives CASSVRDRDGNEQFF.